This T cell receptor (beta chain) was obtained from a study of blood T cell repertoires in COVID-19. Measured with immunoSEQ multiplex PCR; TCRdb has only the in-frame clones, and not every one. Of 40,000 to 50,000 clones in the sample, roughly 90% were seen once. V dropped 3 bases and J dropped 6; count of bases not matched to a gene: 7. This CDR3 is built from 14 residues. In germline, CDR1 is LGHNA, CDR2 YNFKEQ. The V call is TRBV4-2, the J call TRBJ1-2; 7 bases line up with TRBD1. This receptor was obtained from a man between 65 and 85 years old with active COVID-19. The specimen sequenced was peripheral blood. The CDR3 DNA is TGTGCCAGCAGCCAGGGAGACAGGGATCATGGCTACACCTTC. This translates into CASSQGDRDHGYTF.